Presented here are 31 T cell receptor beta chains from one specimen sequenced in a study of neoadjuvant anti-PD-1 for oral cavity cancer. Libraries were prepared by immunoSEQ multiplex PCR; TCRdb keeps only in-frame clonotypes and omits some of them. The table shows about 7,800 clones, with about two thirds occurring only once. The sample's time point: after neoadjuvant nivolumab, at surgical resection. The source material was PBMCs, sampled after nivolumab (anti-PD-1) treatment. These receptors were collected from a person aged 35 to 85 with oral cavity squamous cell carcinoma.

This sequence joins TRBV2 and TRBJ2-5, with 8 bases aligning to TRBD2. The germline gives CDR1 SNHLY, CDR2 FYNNEI. With 5 bases clipped from V and 1 base from J, the junction kept 6 bases outside the gene matches. The CDR3 spans 15 residues. CDR3 in DNA: TGTGCCAGCAGTCCTCTAGCGGGCTCCCAAGAGACCCAGTACTTC. Translating gives CASSPLAGSQETQYF. Based on the CDR3 plus reference TRBV2 and TRBJ2-5, the full variable domain is EPEVTQTPSHQVTQMGQEVILRCVPISNHLYFYWYRQILGQKVEFLVSFYNNEISEKSEIFDDQFSVERPDGSNFTLKIRSTKLEDSAMYFCASSPLAGSQETQYFGPGTRLLVL.

The V and J genes are TRBV18 and TRBJ1-1, with D unclear. Deletions cut 2 bases from V and 1 base from J, with 8 bases between. This CDR3 spans 14 amino acids. The germline V gene has CDR1 KGHSH and CDR2 LQKENI. CDR3 loop: CASSPGAENTEAFF. CDR3 DNA: TGTGCCAGCTCACCAGGCGCAGAGAACACTGAAGCTTTCTTT.

There are a few counts of this clone. This sequence joins TRBV9 and TRBJ1-1, with 9 bases fitting TRBD1. Germline trimming cut 3 bases from V and 7 bases from J; bases unmatched to any gene: 7. Germline V gene sequence: CDR1 SGDLS, CDR2 YYNGEE. This CDR3 region has 14 residues. Here the CDR3 DNA reads TGTGCCAGCAGCGGCGGACAGGGGCTGAGTGAAGCTTTCTTT. Residues: CASSGGQGLSEAFF. Supplemented by reference TRBV9 and TRBJ1-1, the full variable domain reads DSGVTQTPKHLITATGQRVTLRCSPRSGDLSVYWYQQSLDQGLQFLIQYYNGEERAKGNILERFSAQQFPDLHSELNLSSLELGDSALYFCASSGGQGLSEAFFGQGTRLTVV.

V usage is TRBV29-1 and J usage is TRBJ2-5; 8 nucleotides line up with TRBD1. This CDR3 region has 15 residues. The germline V gene has CDR1 SQVTM and CDR2 ANQGSEA. With 0 bases clipped from V and 2 bases from J, the junction kept 5 bases outside the gene matches. CDR3 DNA sequence: TGCAGCGTTGAAGATTGGGGGACAGGTCAAGAGACCCAGTACTTC. Its protein is CSVEDWGTGQETQYF.

This chain's CDR3 is CASSEHYNSPLHF. CDR3 in DNA: TGCGCCAGCAGTGAACATTATAATTCACCCCTCCACTTT. The rearrangement uses TRBV10-1 and TRBJ1-6; D is ambiguous. The CDR3 runs 13 residues. Germline CDR1 and CDR2: WNHNN and SYGVQD (reference sequence). V lost 3 bases and J lost 4, with 4 bases in between.

The chain links TRBV6-5 to TRBJ1-1, with 9 bases aligning to TRBD1. The CDR3 is made up of 15 amino acids. Germline values: CDR1 MNHEY, CDR2 SVGAGI. Trimming cost V 4 bases and J 5 bases; bases outside gene matches: 8. The CDR3 region is CASSSQQGARTEAFF. For the CDR3, the DNA is TGTGCCAGCAGTTCCCAACAGGGGGCGCGTACTGAAGCTTTCTTT.

J is TRBJ2-5 and V is TRBV6-5; TRBD2 aligns across 7 bases. The CDR3 is 11 residues long. In germline, CDR1 is MNHEY, CDR2 SVGAGI. The ends lost 7 bases at V and 5 bases at J; junction bases unmatched: 1. The CDR3 loop reads CASMRGETQYF. For the CDR3, the DNA is TGTGCCAGCATGCGGGGGGAGACCCAGTACTTC.

V is TRBV30 and J is TRBJ1-5; TRBD1 aligns across 9 bases. CDR1 is GTSNPN and CDR2 is SVGIG in the germline V gene (reference sequence). The CDR3 totals 13 residues. J gave up 8 bases and V 5 bases, and 7 bases lay outside the gene matches. The CDR3 DNA follows: TGTGCCTGGTCGACAGGGGGTACGGAGCCCCAGCATTTT. It encodes CAWSTGGTEPQHF.

This clone came up once. The chain recombines TRBV7-2 with TRBJ2-1; D call uncertain. The CDR3 totals 14 residues. Between the trimmed V and J ends, which lost 3 bases and 7 bases, there was a span of 13 bases. Germline V gene sequence: CDR1 SGHTA, CDR2 FQGNSA. CDR3 nucleotides: TGTGCCAGCAGCTTGCCGCCCCTGATAAATGAGCAGTTCTTC. Protein: CASSLPPLINEQFF.

This clone is labeled as large (0.1 to 1%). The chain has TRBV14 and TRBJ1-6; D not certain. Trimming pared 7 bases from V and 9 bases from J, leaving 7 bases between. This CDR3 contains 11 residues. Germline values: CDR1 SGHDN, CDR2 FVKESK. CDR3 sequence: CASNRSSPLHF. The CDR3 DNA follows: TGTGCCAGCAACCGGAGTTCACCCCTCCACTTT.

V gene TRBV6-1 combines with J gene TRBJ2-3; the match to TRBD1 covers 11 bases. CDR1 is MNHNS, CDR2 SASEGT, per germline. The V gene end was trimmed by 4 bases and the J gene end by 2 bases; junction bases not matched to a gene: 5. The CDR3 extends over 16 amino acids. The CDR3 loop is CASSVRDRGYTDTQYF. Written as DNA, the CDR3 is TGTGCCAGCAGTGTCCGGGACAGGGGGTACACAGATACGCAGTATTTT.

V and J are TRBV4-2 and TRBJ1-3; no definite D call. Germline CDR1 is LGHNA and CDR2 is YNFKEQ. The CDR3 runs 18 residues. V lost 0 bases and J 0 bases, leaving 15 bases between the germline ends. CDR3 residues: CASSQDSARLSSGNTIYF. The CDR3 DNA sequence: TGTGCCAGCAGCCAAGATTCGGCCCGATTGAGCTCTGGAAACACCATATATTTT.

The V and J genes are TRBV5-6 and TRBJ1-4, with 9 bases identical to TRBD1. The CDR3 is 16 residues long. The germline V gene encodes CDR1 SGHDT and CDR2 YYEEEE. V shed 4 bases, J shed 4 bases, and the junction held 8 bases outside the gene matches. CDR3 loop: CASSPGTGRINEKLFF. In DNA form, the CDR3 reads TGTGCCAGCAGCCCAGGGACAGGGCGGATTAATGAAAAACTGTTTTTT.

This clone was observed once. J is TRBJ1-6 and V is TRBV9; no definite D call. Trimming removed 4 bases from V and 10 bases from J, with 15 bases in between. This CDR3 contains 14 residues. CDR1 and CDR2 (germline): SGDLS, YYNGEE. CDR3 sequence reads: CASSLRTEDSPLHF. The DNA of the CDR3 is TGTGCCAGCAGCCTTCGGACGGAGGACTCACCCCTCCACTTT.

V usage is TRBV21-1 and J usage is TRBJ1-5; the table's D gene call, TRBD1, was not cross checked with the DNA. TRBV21-1 is recorded as a pseudogene. The CDR3 consists of 16 residues. The CDR3 DNA sequence: TGTGCCAGCAGCGCGGGACAGGGGGCTCGTGGTCAGCCCCAGCATTTT. Amino acids: CASSAGQGARGQPQHF.

This clone has just a few counts. This rearrangement joins TRBV27 to TRBJ1-1, with TRBD1 as a possible D gene (5 bases). The V gene lost 5 bases and the J gene lost 8 bases, with 18 bases spanning the gap. Per the germline V gene, CDR1 is MNHEY and CDR2 is SMNVEV (reference sequence). The length of the CDR3 is 14 residues. CDR3 DNA sequence: TGTGCCAGCAGTCAACAGGCCTGGGGGATCGAAGCTTTCTTT. Its protein product is CASSQQAWGIEAFF.

This clone appeared a few times. The chain carries TRBV4-1 and TRBJ2-7; perhaps TRBD2 as D (6 bases). CDR3 size: 15 residues. In germline, CDR1 is MGHRA, CDR2 YSYEKL. V gave up 3 bases and J gave up 2 bases, with 14 bases separating them. The CDR3 DNA is TGCGCCAGCAGCCAGCTATCCACGGGAGCCTACGAGCAGTACTTC. This translates into CASSQLSTGAYEQYF.

This clone was detected only once. V and J are TRBV27 and TRBJ2-1, with TRBD1 matching 7 bases. V lost 0 bases, J lost 3 bases, and 2 bases stayed unmatched. The CDR3 consists of 15 residues. Germline CDR1 MNHEY, CDR2 SMNVEV (reference sequence). Here the CDR3 DNA reads TGTGCCAGCAGTTTATCGGGACAGCTCTACAATGAGCAGTTCTTC. Its protein is CASSLSGQLYNEQFF.

This clone has just a few counts. The chain recombines TRBV5-1 with TRBJ1-2; 7 bases line up with TRBD1. Germline CDR1 SGHRS, CDR2 YFSETQ. The V gene end was trimmed by 3 bases and the J gene end by 5 bases; junction bases not matched to a gene: 7. CDR3 length: 14 amino acids. CDR3 bases: TGCGCCAGCAGCTGGGGGACAGATGGTTATGGCTACACCTTC. As protein: CASSWGTDGYGYTF.

The sample holds a few counts of this clone. The chain uses TRBV2 and TRBJ1-1; no definite D call. The germline V gene encodes CDR1 SNHLY and CDR2 FYNNEI. Trimming cost V 6 bases and J 7 bases, with 9 bases left between them. This CDR3 spans 11 amino acids. The CDR3 region is CASSLDVEAFF. The CDR3 DNA follows: TGTGCCAGCAGCTTGGACGTTGAAGCTTTCTTT.

The CDR3 DNA follows: TGTGCCAGCAGCAACATGGACACGTTCAGTGAGCAGTTCTTC. This sequence encodes CASSNMDTFSEQFF. The chain recombines TRBV7-9 with TRBJ2-1; tentatively, D is TRBD1 (5 bases). The CDR3 contains 14 residues. V was trimmed by 5 bases and J by 9 bases, leaving 17 bases between them. CDR1 and CDR2 from the germline V gene are SEHNR and FQNEAQ (reference sequence).

This sequence joins TRBV6-1 and TRBJ1-2; TRBD1 might be the D (6 bases). This CDR3 has 15 residues. The V gene's germline CDR1 is MNHNS and CDR2 SASEGT. V dropped 6 bases and J dropped 5 bases, with 19 bases sitting between them. CDR3 protein: CASRPSPTTGYGYTF. The CDR3 nucleotides are TGTGCCAGCAGGCCCAGCCCCACCACAGGGTATGGCTACACCTTC.

This clone was found once. This chain joins TRBV5-1 and TRBJ2-3, with 12 bases identical to TRBD2. This CDR3 is 13 amino acids long. Losses at the gene ends were 2 bases for V and 9 bases for J; bases not matched to a gene: 1. CDR1 and CDR2 from the germline V gene are SGHRS and YFSETQ. CDR3 sequence (DNA): TGCGCCAGCAGCTTACTAGCGGGGGGCACGCAGTATTTT. It encodes CASSLLAGGTQYF.

The chain employs TRBV2 and TRBJ2-7, with D possibly matching TRBD1 (6 bases). Trimming removed 8 bases at V and 1 base at J, with 15 bases between. The CDR3 extends over 14 amino acids. Germline V gene sequence: CDR1 SNHLY, CDR2 FYNNEI. CDR3 residues: CASQDRELSYEQYF. Here the CDR3 DNA reads TGTGCCAGCCAGGACAGAGAACTTTCCTACGAGCAGTACTTC.

This sequence joins TRBV27 and TRBJ1-1; TRBD1 matches at 7 bases. The CDR3 has 15 residues. V dropped 3 bases and J dropped 1; count of bases not matched to a gene: 5. The germline V gene encodes CDR1 MNHEY and CDR2 SMNVEV (reference sequence). The CDR3 loop is CASSFRQGPNTEAFF. The CDR3 DNA follows: TGTGCCAGCAGTTTTCGACAGGGCCCGAACACTGAAGCTTTCTTT.

This clone was counted a few times. The chain joins TRBV6-1 to TRBJ2-5, with 9 bases lining up with TRBD1. The J segment lost 4 bases and the V segment lost 1 base, leaving 1 base of the junction unmatched. This CDR3 has 14 residues. From germline, CDR1 is MNHNS and CDR2 SASEGT. The CDR3 DNA follows: TGTGCCAGCAGTGAAGGGACAGGGGTAGAGACCCAGTACTTC. As protein: CASSEGTGVETQYF.

This clone showed up just once. The V and J genes are TRBV5-1 and TRBJ2-3; no reliable D call. V lost 0 bases to trimming and J lost 2 bases, with 7 bases between them. This CDR3 region has 14 residues. Germline CDR1 and CDR2: SGHRS and YFSETQ. CDR3 coding DNA: TGCGCCAGCAGCTTGGAACCGAACACAGATACGCAGTATTTT. It yields the protein CASSLEPNTDTQYF.

The chain carries TRBV11-2 and TRBJ1-4; D gene unclear. The CDR3 totals 15 residues. Germline CDR1 SGHAT, CDR2 FQNNGV. Trimming took 5 bases from V and 5 from J, leaving 15 bases between them. The CDR3 DNA reads as TGTGCCAGCAGCCTCCGACGGAGAGAAAATGAAAAACTGTTTTTT. Translated, it gives CASSLRRRENEKLFF.

The chain employs TRBV30 and TRBJ2-3; the D call may be TRBD1 or TRBD2 (5 bases each). The CDR3 loop spans 13 amino acids. The V gene lost 2 bases and the J gene lost 1 base, with 7 bases spanning the gap. CDR1 is GTSNPN and CDR2 is SVGIG in the germline V gene (reference sequence). The CDR3 spells CAWSQGGTDTQYF. DNA for the CDR3: TGTGCCTGGAGTCAGGGAGGCACAGATACGCAGTATTTT.

The chain couples TRBV19 to TRBJ2-3; no firm D call. The CDR3 is 13 residues long. Trimming stripped 5 bases from V and 8 bases from J, with 14 bases between. Germline lookup yields CDR1 LNHDA and CDR2 SQIVND (reference sequence). The CDR3 DNA reads TGTGCCAGTAGTCCATCCGGAGAGTCTACGCAGTATTTT. It codes for CASSPSGESTQYF. The full variable domain, its missing parts supplied by reference TRBV19 and TRBJ2-3, is DGGITQSPKYLFRKEGQNVTLSCEQNLNHDAMYWYRQDPGQGLRLIYYSQIVNDFQKGDIAEGYSVSREKKESFPLTVTSAQKNPTAFYLCASSPSGESTQYFGPGTRLTVL.

V is TRBV10-3 and J is TRBJ2-3, with 8 nucleotides matching TRBD2. The CDR3 is 11 amino acids. The germline gives CDR1 ENHRY, CDR2 SYGVKD. With V trimmed by 6 bases and J by 8 bases, 1 base remained unmatched. The CDR3 here is CAIRRGGTQYF. The CDR3 nucleotides are TGTGCCATCAGACGGGGGGGTACGCAGTATTTT.